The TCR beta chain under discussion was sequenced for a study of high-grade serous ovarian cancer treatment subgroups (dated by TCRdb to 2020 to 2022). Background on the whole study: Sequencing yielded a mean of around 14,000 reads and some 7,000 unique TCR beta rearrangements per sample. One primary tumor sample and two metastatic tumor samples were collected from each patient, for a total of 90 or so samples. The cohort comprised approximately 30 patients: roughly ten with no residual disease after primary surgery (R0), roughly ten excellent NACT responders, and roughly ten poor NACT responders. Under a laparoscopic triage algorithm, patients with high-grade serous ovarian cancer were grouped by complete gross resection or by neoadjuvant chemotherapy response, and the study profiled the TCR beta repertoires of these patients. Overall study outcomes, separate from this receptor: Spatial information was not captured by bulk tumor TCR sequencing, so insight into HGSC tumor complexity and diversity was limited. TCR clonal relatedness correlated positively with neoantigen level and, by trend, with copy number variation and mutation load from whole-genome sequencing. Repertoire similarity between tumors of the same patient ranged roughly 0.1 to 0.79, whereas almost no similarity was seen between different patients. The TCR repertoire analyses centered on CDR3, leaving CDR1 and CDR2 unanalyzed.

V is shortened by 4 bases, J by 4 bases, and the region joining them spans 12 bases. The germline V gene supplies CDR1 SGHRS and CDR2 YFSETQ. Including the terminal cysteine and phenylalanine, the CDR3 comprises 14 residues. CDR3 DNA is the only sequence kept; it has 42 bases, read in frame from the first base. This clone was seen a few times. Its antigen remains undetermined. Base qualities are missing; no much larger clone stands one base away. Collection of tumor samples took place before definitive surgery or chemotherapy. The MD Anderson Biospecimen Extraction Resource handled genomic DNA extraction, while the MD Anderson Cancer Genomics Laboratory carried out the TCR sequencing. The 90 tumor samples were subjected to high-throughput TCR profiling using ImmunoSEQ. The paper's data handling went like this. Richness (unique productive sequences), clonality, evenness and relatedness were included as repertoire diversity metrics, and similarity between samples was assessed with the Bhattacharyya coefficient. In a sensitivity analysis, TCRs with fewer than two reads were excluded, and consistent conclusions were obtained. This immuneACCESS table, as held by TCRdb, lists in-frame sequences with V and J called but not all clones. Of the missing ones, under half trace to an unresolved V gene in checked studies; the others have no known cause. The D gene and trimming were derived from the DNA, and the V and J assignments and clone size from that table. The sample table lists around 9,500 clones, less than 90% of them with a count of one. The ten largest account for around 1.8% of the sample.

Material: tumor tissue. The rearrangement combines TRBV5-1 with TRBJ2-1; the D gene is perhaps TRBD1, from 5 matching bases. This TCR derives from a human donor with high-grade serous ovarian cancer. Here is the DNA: TGCGCCAGCAGCGACAGCGTGGTGTACAATGAGCAGTTCTTC. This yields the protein CASSDSVVYNEQFF.